This T cell receptor beta chain stems from a study of shared clonotypes between healthy human individuals. Study background: With ages of 18 to 49, the donors were a couple of women and a few men.

Unsorted PBMC replicate PCRs used roughly 300 ng DNA, around 28,000 T cell genomes. Some clones are missing from TCRdb's copy, which holds only in-frame ones; the method was immunoSEQ multiplex PCR. The sample lists hundreds of thousands of clones, approximately 71% occurring once. Germline loops: CDR1 MGHRA, CDR2 YSYEKL. This CDR3 region has 16 residues. V dropped 4 bases and J dropped 2 bases, with 18 bases sitting between them. V gene TRBV4-1 combines with J gene TRBJ2-7, with D perhaps TRBD2 (7 bases). What was sequenced was PBMCs. This TCR was sampled from a woman in her 40s in good health. Some clones in this sample may be carry-over from other donors' samples. As DNA, the CDR3 is TGCGCCAGCAGCCCCTTGATAGGGGGGGGCGCCTACGAGCAGTACTTC. This sequence encodes CASSPLIGGGAYEQYF.